A single sample gave rise to the 7 T cell receptor beta chains below, sequenced in a study of graft-versus-host responses after intestinal transplantation (dated by TCRdb to the early 2020s). To prepare the library, the immunoSEQ multiplex PCR assay was applied. In TCRdb, the immuneACCESS table is reduced to in-frame sequences with V and J assigned. These tables do not hold every clone; where another copy was compared, an unresolved V gene accounts for under half, and the others remain unexplained. The sample contains 9,000 to 10,000 clones, around 94% of them found a single time. The biggest ten clones account for roughly 2% of the sample. The sample here was PBMCs, taken 8 days after intestinal transplant. The source is a human patient who received an intestinal transplant, so some T cells may come from the graft donor.

V gene TRBV18 combines with J gene TRBJ2-1, with D maybe TRBD2 (5 bases). Germline-derived CDR1 and CDR2 are KGHSH and LQKENI. V shed 0 bases and J shed 6 bases, with 15 bases lying between them. The CDR3 contains 16 residues. The CDR3, as DNA: TGTGCCAGCTCACCACCTGGGAAGAAACTAGGCAATGAGCAGTTCTTC. Residues: CASSPPGKKLGNEQFF.

The chain couples TRBV27 to TRBJ1-1; D is ambiguous. V lost 6 bases and J 0 bases, leaving 14 bases between the germline ends. Germline V gene data show CDR1 as MNHEY and CDR2 as SMNVEV (reference sequence). The length of the CDR3 is 15 residues. CDR3 in amino acids: CASSSGWSMNTEAFF. In DNA form, the CDR3 reads TGTGCCAGCAGCTCTGGCTGGTCCATGAACACTGAAGCTTTCTTT.

A word on this clone: The junction departs from the called germline gene at one end, perhaps through a read error. The chain couples TRBV7-7 to TRBJ2-2; 8 nucleotides align to TRBD1. The length of the CDR3 is 17 residues. The germline V gene has CDR1 SSHAT and CDR2 FNYEAQ (reference sequence). The CDR3 reads CASSPNVRGLNTGELFF. The CDR3 DNA is TGTGCTAGCAGCCCAAATGTCAGGGGGCTGAACACCGGGGAGCTGTTTTTT.

The chain combines TRBV4-1 with TRBJ1-4; D unclear. V lost 4 bases, J lost 10 bases, and 10 bases lay in between. CDR3 length: 12 residues. The germline V gene encodes CDR1 MGHRA and CDR2 YSYEKL. The CDR3 loop is CASSLRLGKLFF. CDR3 in DNA: TGCGCCAGCAGCCTGAGGCTAGGAAAACTGTTTTTT.

The count of this clone is one. The V gene is TRBV28, the J gene TRBJ1-5, with D tentatively TRBD1 (5 bases). V was trimmed by 2 bases and J by 0 bases, leaving 8 bases between them. The CDR3 contains 15 residues. The germline CDR1 and CDR2 sequences are MDHEN and SYDVKM. Written as DNA, the CDR3 is TGTGCCAGCAGTTTACAAGGACATAGCAATCAGCCCCAGCATTTT. This encodes CASSLQGHSNQPQHF.

The V and J genes are TRBV7-2 and TRBJ2-2; D is ambiguous. The CDR3 spans 12 residues. Trimming stripped 3 bases from V and 4 bases from J, with 3 bases between. CDR1 and CDR2 (germline): SGHTA, FQGNSA. The DNA of the CDR3 is TGTGCCAGCAGCTTCCCCACCGGGGAGCTGTTTTTT. This gives the protein CASSFPTGELFF.

This clone was seen once. This chain joins TRBV7-6 and TRBJ2-1; 14 bases align to TRBD2. This CDR3 is 18 amino acids long. After removal of 5 bases from V and 4 bases from J, the junction contained 10 bases not matched to a gene. CDR1 is SGHVS and CDR2 is FNYEAQ in the germline V gene. In DNA, the CDR3 is TGTGCCAGCAGCCCTGGACTAGCGGGAGGACCCTCGTACAATGAGCAGTTCTTC. Translating it yields CASSPGLAGGPSYNEQFF.